Listed below are T cell receptor beta chains from one sample, sequenced in a study of cytomegalovirus exposure and HLA in healthy donors. Sequencing used immunoSEQ multiplex PCR; TCRdb keeps in-frame clones, though not all of them. The data show around 120,000 clones, about three quarters seen once. Specimen: PBMCs. Receptors originate from a woman in her thirties or forties in good health and CMV-seropositive. The CDR3 runs from the conserved cysteine through the conserved F or W. Fields, in order: CDR3 length, V gene, clone size, CDR3 protein. Where a row states a size, it is once, few, many or the class of an expanded clone; other rows omit it.

16	TRBV4-2	NA	CASSQELAGTSYEQYF
15	TRBV30	NA	CACRLAGGSYNEQFF
14	TRBV27	few	CAIPGTGSSYEQYF
13	TRBV5-4	few	CASSVDGVNGYTF
16	TRBV7-2	NA	CASSLHQGAGRNEQFF
13	TRBV6-6	NA	CASSPGQLYEQYF
15	TRBV9	NA	CASSGGRQGAYEQYF
16	TRBV18	NA	CASSPGQGAANTEAFF
15	TRBV30	NA	CAWSVGLAGGDTQYF
12	TRBV7-3	NA	CASSSRLDEQFF
13	TRBV5-6	NA	CASSPTGVHGYTF
13	TRBV5-1	NA	CASSRTYTDTQYF
13	TRBV11-1	NA	CASSWGLQETQYF
14	TRBV13	NA	CASSPGGLVDTQYF
16	TRBV11-2	NA	CASSWVAGSPLLEQYF
16	TRBV4-1	NA	CASSPERGANPYEQYF
14	TRBV5-1	NA	CASTPDRGQNEQFF